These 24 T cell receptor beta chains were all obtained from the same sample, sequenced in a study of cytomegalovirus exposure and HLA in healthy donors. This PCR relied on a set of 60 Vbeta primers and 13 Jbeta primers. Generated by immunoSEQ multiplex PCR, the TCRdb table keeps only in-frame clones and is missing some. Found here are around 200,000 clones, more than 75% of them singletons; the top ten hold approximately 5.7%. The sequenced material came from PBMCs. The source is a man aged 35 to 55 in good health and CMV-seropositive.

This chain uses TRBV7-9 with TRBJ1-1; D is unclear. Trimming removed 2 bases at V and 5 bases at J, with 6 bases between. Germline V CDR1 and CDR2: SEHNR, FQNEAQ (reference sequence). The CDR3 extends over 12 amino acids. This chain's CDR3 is CASSLSQTEAFF. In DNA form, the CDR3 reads TGTGCCAGCAGCTTATCCCAGACTGAAGCTTTCTTT.

Here the CDR3 DNA reads TGTGCCATCAGTCGAGGGGGCGCAGAGACCCAGTACTTC. It translates to CAISRGGAETQYF. This chain joins TRBV10-3 and TRBJ2-5; 7 bases map to TRBD1. In germline, CDR1 is ENHRY, CDR2 SYGVKD. This CDR3 spans 13 amino acids. Trimming at V came to 5 bases and at J to 4 bases, leaving 4 bases not matched to a gene.

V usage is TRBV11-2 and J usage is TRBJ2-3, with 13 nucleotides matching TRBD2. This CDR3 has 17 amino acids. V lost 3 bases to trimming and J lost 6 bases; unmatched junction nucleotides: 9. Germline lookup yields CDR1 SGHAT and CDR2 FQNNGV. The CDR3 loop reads CASSFYTSGRATDTQYF. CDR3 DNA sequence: TGTGCCAGCAGCTTTTACACTAGCGGGAGGGCAACGGATACGCAGTATTTT.

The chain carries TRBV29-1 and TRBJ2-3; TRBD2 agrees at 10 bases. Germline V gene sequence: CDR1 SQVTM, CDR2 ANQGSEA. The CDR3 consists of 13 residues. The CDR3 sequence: CTGLAGDTDTQYF. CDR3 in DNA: TGCACGGGTCTAGCGGGAGACACAGATACGCAGTATTTT.

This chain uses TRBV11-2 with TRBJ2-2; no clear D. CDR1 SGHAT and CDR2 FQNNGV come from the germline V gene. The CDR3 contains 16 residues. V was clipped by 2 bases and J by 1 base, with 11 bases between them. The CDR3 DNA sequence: TGTGCCAGCAGCTTATGGGTGCGACAGAACACCGGGGAGCTGTTTTTT. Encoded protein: CASSLWVRQNTGELFF. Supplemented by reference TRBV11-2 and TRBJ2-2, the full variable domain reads EAGVAQSPRYKIIEKRQSVAFWCNPISGHATLYWYQQILGQGPKLLIQFQNNGVVDDSQLPKDRFSAERLKGVDSTLKIQPAKLEDSAVYLCASSLWVRQNTGELFFGEGSRLTVL.

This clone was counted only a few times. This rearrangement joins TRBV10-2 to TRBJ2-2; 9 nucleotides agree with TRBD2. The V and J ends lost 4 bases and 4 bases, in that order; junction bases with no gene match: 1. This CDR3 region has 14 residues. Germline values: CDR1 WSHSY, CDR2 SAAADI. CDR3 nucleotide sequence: TGCGCCAGCAGTGGCGGGAGGGCCACCGGGGAGCTGTTTTTT. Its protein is CASSGGRATGELFF.

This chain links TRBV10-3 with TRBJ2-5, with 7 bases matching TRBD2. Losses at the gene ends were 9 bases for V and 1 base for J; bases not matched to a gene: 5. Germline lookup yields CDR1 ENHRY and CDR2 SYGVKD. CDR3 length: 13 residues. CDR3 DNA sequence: TGTGCCATTAGCGGGTGGATCCAAGAGACCCAGTACTTC. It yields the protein CAISGWIQETQYF.

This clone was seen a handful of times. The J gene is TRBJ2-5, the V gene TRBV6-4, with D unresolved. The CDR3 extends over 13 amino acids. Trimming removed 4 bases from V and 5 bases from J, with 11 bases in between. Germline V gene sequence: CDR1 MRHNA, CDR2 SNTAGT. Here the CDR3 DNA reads TGTGCCAGCAGTGGGGCAGTCGGTGAGACCCAGTACTTC. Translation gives CASSGAVGETQYF.

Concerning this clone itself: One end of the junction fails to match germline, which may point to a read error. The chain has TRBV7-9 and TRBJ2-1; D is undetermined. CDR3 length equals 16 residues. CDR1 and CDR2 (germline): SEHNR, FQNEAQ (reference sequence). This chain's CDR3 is CSSSFWLRSSYNEQFF. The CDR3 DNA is TGTTCCAGCAGCTTCTGGCTCCGATCCTCCTACAATGAGCAGTTCTTC.

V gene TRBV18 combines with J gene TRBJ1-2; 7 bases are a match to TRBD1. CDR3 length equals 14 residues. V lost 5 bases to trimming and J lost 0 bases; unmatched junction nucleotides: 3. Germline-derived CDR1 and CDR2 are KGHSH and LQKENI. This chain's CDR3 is CASSTGQTNYGYTF. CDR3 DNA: TGTGCCAGCTCAACGGGACAGACTAACTATGGCTACACCTTC.

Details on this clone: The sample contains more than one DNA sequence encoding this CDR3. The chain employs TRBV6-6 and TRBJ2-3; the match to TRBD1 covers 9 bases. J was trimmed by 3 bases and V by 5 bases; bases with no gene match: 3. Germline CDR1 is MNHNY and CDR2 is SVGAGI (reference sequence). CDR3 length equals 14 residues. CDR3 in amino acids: CASSRQGETDTQYF. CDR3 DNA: TGTGCCAGCAGTCGACAGGGGGAGACAGATACGCAGTATTTT.

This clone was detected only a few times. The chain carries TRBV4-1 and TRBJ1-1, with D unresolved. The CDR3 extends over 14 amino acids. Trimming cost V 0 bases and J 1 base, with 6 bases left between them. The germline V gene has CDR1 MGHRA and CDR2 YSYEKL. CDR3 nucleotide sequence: TGCGCCAGCAGCCAAGAGGCGGGGAACACTGAAGCTTTCTTT. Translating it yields CASSQEAGNTEAFF.

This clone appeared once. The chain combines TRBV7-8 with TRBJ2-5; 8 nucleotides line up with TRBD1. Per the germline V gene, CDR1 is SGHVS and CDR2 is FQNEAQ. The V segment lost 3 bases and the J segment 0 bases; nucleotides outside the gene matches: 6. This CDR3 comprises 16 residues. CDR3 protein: CASSLLTGGYQETQYF. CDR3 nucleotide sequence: TGTGCCAGCAGCTTGTTAACAGGGGGGTACCAAGAGACCCAGTACTTC.

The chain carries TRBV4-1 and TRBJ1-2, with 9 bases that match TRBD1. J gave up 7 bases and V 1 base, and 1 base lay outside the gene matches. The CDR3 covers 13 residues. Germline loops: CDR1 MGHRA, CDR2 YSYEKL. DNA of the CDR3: TGCGCCAGCAGCCAAGGGACAGGGGCTGGCTACACCTTC. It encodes CASSQGTGAGYTF.

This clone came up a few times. The CDR3 DNA reads TGTGCCACCAGCAGCCCCTCGGGGGGAACGACCTACGAGCAGTACTTC. Encoded protein: CATSSPSGGTTYEQYF. The chain uses TRBV15 and TRBJ2-7; TRBD2 matches at 7 bases. After removal of 3 bases from V and 2 bases from J, the junction contained 10 bases not matched to a gene. Germline CDR1 LNHNV, CDR2 YYDKDF (reference sequence). The CDR3 contains 16 residues.

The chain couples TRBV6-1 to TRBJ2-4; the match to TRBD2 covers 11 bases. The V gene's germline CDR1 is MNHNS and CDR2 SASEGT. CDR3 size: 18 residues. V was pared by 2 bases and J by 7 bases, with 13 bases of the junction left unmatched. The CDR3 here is CASSEIPTSGSVRNIQYF. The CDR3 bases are TGTGCCAGCAGTGAAATCCCAACTAGCGGGAGTGTGAGGAACATTCAGTACTTC.

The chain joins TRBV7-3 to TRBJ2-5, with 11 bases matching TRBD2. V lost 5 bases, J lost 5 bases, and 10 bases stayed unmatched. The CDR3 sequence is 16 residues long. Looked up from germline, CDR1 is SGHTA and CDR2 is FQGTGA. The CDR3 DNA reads TGTGCCAGCAGCCATAGCGGGAGGGCCGGGGGTGAGACCCAGTACTTC. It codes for CASSHSGRAGGETQYF.

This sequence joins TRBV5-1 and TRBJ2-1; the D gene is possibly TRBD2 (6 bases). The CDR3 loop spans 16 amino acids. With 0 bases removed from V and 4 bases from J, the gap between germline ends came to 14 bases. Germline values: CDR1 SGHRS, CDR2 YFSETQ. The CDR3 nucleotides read TGCGCCAGCAGCTTGGGGGGAAGCGGGTGGTACAATGAGCAGTTCTTC. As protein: CASSLGGSGWYNEQFF.

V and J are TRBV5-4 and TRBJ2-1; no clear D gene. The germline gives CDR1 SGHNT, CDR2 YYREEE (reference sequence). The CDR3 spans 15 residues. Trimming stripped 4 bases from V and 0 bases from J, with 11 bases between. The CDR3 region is CASSPQSSSYNEQFF. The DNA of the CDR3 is TGTGCCAGCAGCCCTCAATCTAGCTCCTACAATGAGCAGTTCTTC.

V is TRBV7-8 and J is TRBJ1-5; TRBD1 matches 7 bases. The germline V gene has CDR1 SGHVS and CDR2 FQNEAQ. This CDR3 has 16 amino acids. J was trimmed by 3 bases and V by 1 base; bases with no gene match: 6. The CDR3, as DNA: TGTGCCAGCAGCTTAGAGGCAGGGGGGAACAATCAGCCCCAGCATTTT. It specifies CASSLEAGGNNQPQHF.

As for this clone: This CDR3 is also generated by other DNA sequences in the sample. This CDR3 is CASSYSAGNTEAFF. The CDR3 DNA reads TGTGCCAGCAGTTACTCAGCGGGGAACACTGAAGCTTTCTTT. The V call is TRBV6-5, the J call TRBJ1-1; D remains unclear. The CDR3 contains 14 residues. With 0 bases removed from V and 1 base from J, the gap between germline ends came to 6 bases. Germline V gene lookup returns CDR1 MNHEY and CDR2 SVGAGI.

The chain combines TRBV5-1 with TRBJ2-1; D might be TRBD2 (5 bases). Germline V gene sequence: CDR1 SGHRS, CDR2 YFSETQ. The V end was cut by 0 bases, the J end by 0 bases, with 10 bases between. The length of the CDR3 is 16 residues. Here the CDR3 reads CASSLGAVSSYNEQFF. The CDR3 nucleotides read TGCGCCAGCAGCTTGGGAGCGGTAAGCTCCTACAATGAGCAGTTCTTC.

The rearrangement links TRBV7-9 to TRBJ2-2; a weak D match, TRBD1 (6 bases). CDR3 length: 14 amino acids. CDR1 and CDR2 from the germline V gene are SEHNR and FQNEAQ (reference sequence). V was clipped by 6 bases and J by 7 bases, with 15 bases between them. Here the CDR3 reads CASSPRDTRGELFF. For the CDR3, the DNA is TGTGCCAGCAGTCCCCGGGACACCCGCGGGGAGCTGTTTTTT. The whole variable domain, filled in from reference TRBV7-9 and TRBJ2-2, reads DTGVSQNPRHKITKRGQNVTFRCDPISEHNRLYWYRQTLGQGPEFLTYFQNEAQLEKSRLLSDRFSAERPKGSFSTLEIQRTEQGDSAMYLCASSPRDTRGELFFGEGSRLTVL.

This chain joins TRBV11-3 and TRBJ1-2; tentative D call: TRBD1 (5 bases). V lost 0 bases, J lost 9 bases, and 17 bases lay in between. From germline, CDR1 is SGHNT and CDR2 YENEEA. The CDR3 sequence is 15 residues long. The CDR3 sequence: CASSLDVGAASSYTF. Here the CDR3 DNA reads TGTGCCAGCAGCTTAGATGTAGGGGCCGCCTCCAGCTACACCTTC.